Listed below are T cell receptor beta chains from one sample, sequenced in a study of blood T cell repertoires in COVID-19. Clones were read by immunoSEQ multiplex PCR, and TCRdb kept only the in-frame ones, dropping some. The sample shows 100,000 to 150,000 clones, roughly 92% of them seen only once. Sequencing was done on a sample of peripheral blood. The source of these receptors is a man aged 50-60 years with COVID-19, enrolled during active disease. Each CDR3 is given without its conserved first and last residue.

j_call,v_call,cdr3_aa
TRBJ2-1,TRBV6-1,ASSEASFSYNEQF
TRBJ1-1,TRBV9,ASSVGQGVNTEAF
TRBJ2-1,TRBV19,ASSETVTPYNEQF
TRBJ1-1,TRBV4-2,ASSQLGQNTEAF
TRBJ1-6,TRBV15,ATSGGQGELH
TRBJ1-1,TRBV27,ASSLSWEDTEAF
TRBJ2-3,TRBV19,ASSMKSAGGYTDTQY
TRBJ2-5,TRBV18,ASSPRSGGRETQY
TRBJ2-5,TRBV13,ASSLAPGAGETQY
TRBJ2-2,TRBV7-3,ASSLTGEGAGELF
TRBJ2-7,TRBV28,ASSLPQGGHGSDEQY
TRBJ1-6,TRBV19,ASTDRDAYNSPLH
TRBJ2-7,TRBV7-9,ASSSLGTGVEEQY
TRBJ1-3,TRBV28,ASSFGSGV
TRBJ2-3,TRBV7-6,ASSLGPPWVSGSPQWTDTQY
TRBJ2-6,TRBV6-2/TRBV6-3,ASSSDDRGLSGANVLT
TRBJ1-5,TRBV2,ASSVDGVSNQPQH
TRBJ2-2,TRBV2,ASSRQGTGELF
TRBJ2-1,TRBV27,ASSPWGSGSEF